This T cell receptor beta chain was captured by sequencing in a study of response to subunit inactivated influenza vaccine. General observations from the study: Authors suggested few new T cells are recruited by each seasonal influenza vaccination.

Of note for this clonotype: The antigen remains unidentified.

TCRdb ran MiXCR on the RT-PCR reads and lists one entry per CDR3 protein. This sample has about 800,000 distinct CDR3 sequences, with 21% found just once. The CDR3 totals 13 residues. Germline lookup yields CDR1 DFQATT and CDR2 SNEGSKA (reference sequence). Trimming took 0 bases from V and 5 from J, leaving 10 bases between them. The genes are TRBV20-1 and TRBJ1-1; D is unclear. The sequence derives from a man aged 50 to 60 who received an inactivated influenza vaccine. The sample in question was PBMCs from blood, obtained 4 to 6 days after vaccination. CDR3 in DNA: TGCAGTGCTAGAGAGCGTGGGGAGACTGAAGCTTTCTTT. Translation: CSARERGETEAFF.